These 5 T cell receptor beta chains share one sample of origin, sequenced in a study of beta chain features in type 1 diabetes. Expressed TCRB transcripts were sequenced, since all the RNA that had been isolated was reverse transcribed. Sequencing used immunoSEQ multiplex PCR; TCRdb keeps in-frame clones, though not all of them. The sample consists of about 360,000 clones, 10% to 15% of them appearing once. The sequenced material came from naive CD4+ T cells from blood. All receptors derive from a young man in good health.

This chain links TRBV28 with TRBJ1-6, with D perhaps matching TRBD1 (6 bases). The length of the CDR3 is 15 residues. Trimming cost V 6 bases and J 6 bases, with 15 bases left between them. The germline V gene encodes CDR1 MDHEN and CDR2 SYDVKM. CDR3 sequence reads: CASRPGQTSNSPLHF. The CDR3 DNA follows: TGTGCCAGCAGACCTGGACAGACTTCTAATTCACCCCTCCACTTT.

CDR3 bases: TGTGCCAGCAGTGCGCCCAGGGTCGTGGACATTCAGTACTTC. Its translation is CASSAPRVVDIQYF. The chain joins TRBV28 to TRBJ2-4; tentatively, D is TRBD1 (5 bases). The germline V gene encodes CDR1 MDHEN and CDR2 SYDVKM. The length of the CDR3 is 14 residues. The V and J ends lost 5 bases and 8 bases respectively, with 16 bases between them.

This clone showed up just a few times. The gene calls are TRBV7-2 and TRBJ1-2; 7 nucleotides align to TRBD1. CDR1 is SGHTA and CDR2 is FQGNSA in the germline V gene. The CDR3 runs to 14 residues. V lost 5 bases and J lost 8; bases outside the gene matches: 11. For the CDR3, the DNA is TGTGCCAGCAGCCTCAATAGGGACAGCAACGGCTACACCTTC. Amino acids: CASSLNRDSNGYTF.

This clone has a handful of counts. This chain joins TRBV18 and TRBJ1-1; tentative D call: TRBD1 (6 bases). The germline gives CDR1 KGHSH, CDR2 LQKENI. The CDR3 is made up of 16 amino acids. The V gene lost 5 bases and the J gene lost 2 bases, with 18 bases spanning the gap. For the CDR3, the DNA is TGTGCCAGCTCAGGCCTACGAGGGGGGGTTAACACTGAAGCTTTCTTT. Encoded protein: CASSGLRGGVNTEAFF.

This clone was detected a few times. The rearrangement uses TRBV7-2 and TRBJ2-7, with 7 bases lining up with TRBD1. This CDR3 is 17 amino acids long. V shed 5 bases and J 0 bases; nucleotides not matched to a gene: 13. From germline, CDR1 is SGHTA and CDR2 FQGNSA. The CDR3 protein is CASSPYPYRGVSYEQYF. The CDR3 DNA reads TGTGCCAGCAGCCCCTACCCTTACAGGGGAGTCTCCTACGAGCAGTACTTC.